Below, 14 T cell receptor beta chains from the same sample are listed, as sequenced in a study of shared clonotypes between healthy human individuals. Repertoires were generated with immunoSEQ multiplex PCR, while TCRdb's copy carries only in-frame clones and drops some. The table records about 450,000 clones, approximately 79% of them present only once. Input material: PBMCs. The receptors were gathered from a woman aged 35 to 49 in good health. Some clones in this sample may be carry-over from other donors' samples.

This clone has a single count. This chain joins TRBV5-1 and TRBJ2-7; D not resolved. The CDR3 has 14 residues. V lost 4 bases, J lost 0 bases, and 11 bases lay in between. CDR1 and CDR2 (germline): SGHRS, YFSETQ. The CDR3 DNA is TGCGCCAGCAGCCCCGTGGCGGACTCCTACGAGCAGTACTTC. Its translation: CASSPVADSYEQYF.

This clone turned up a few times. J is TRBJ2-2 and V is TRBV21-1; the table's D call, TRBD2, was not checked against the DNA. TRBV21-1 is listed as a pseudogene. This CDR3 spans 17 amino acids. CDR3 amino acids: CAGGLAGDEWDTGELFF. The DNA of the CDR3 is TGTGCCGGTGGACTAGCGGGAGATGAGTGGGACACCGGGGAGCTGTTTTTT.

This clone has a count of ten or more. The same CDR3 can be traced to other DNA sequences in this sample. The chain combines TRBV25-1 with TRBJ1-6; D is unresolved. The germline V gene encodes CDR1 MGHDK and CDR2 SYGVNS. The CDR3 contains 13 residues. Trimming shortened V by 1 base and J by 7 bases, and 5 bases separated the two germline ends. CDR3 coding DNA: TGTGCCAGCAGTGAATCTGAGAATTCACCCCTCCACTTT. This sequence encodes CASSESENSPLHF.

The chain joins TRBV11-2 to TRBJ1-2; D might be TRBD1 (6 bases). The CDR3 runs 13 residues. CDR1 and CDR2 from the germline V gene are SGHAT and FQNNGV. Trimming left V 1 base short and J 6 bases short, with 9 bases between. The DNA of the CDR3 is TGTGCCAGCAGCTTAGGACAGGCGGATGGCTACACCTTC. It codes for CASSLGQADGYTF.

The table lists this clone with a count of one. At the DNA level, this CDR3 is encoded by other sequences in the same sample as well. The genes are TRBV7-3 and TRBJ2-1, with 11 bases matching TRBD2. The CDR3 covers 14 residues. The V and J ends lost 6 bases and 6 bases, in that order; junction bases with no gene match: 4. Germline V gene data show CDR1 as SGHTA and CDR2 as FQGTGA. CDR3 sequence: CASSPGLAGNEQFF. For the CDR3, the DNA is TGTGCCAGCAGTCCAGGACTAGCGGGCAATGAGCAGTTCTTC.

CDR3 protein: CASSPQGILSYEQYF. Here the CDR3 DNA reads TGCGCCAGCAGCCCACAGGGAATTTTATCCTACGAGCAGTACTTC. The chain couples TRBV4-1 to TRBJ2-7; D might be TRBD1 (6 bases). This CDR3 is built from 15 residues. The V gene's germline CDR1 is MGHRA and CDR2 YSYEKL. The V end was cut by 4 bases, the J end by 1 base, with 14 bases between.

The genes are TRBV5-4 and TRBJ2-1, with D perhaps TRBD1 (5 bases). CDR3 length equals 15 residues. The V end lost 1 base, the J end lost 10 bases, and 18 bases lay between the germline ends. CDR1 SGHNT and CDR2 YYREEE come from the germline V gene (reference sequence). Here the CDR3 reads CASSLWQGTPGEQFF. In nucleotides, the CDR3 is TGTGCCAGCAGCTTGTGGCAGGGTACCCCTGGGGAGCAGTTCTTC.

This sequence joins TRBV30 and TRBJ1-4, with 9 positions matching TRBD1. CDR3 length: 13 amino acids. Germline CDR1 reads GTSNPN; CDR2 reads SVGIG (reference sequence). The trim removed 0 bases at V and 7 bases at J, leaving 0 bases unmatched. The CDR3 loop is CAWSVQGAEKLFF. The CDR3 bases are TGTGCCTGGAGTGTACAGGGGGCTGAAAAACTGTTTTTT.

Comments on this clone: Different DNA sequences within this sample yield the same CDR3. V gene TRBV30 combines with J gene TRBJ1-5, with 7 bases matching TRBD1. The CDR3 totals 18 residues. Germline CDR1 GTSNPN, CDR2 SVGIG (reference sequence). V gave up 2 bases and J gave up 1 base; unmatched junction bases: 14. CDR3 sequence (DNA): TGTGCCTGGAGTTCGACAGGGACCATGTTAGGGAGCAATCAGCCCCAGCATTTT. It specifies CAWSSTGTMLGSNQPQHF. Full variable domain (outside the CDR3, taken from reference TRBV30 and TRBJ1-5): SQTIHQWPATLVQPVGSPLSLECTVEGTSNPNLYWYRQAAGRGLQLLFYSVGIGQISSEVPQNLSASRPQDRQFILSSKKLLLSDSGFYLCAWSSTGTMLGSNQPQHFGDGTRLSIL.

CDR3 nucleotide sequence: TGTGCCAGCAGTGGAGATCTCTACGAGGAGACCCAGTACTTC. Translation gives CASSGDLYEETQYF. This chain uses TRBV6-1 with TRBJ2-5; D is unresolved. Germline V gene sequence: CDR1 MNHNS, CDR2 SASEGT. This CDR3 is 14 amino acids long. Between the trimmed V and J ends, which lost 4 bases and 5 bases, there was a span of 14 bases.

The CDR3 spells CASSFSGRDTQYF. CDR3 sequence (DNA): TGTGCCAGCAGCTTTTCGGGGAGAGATACGCAGTATTTT. The J gene is TRBJ2-3, the V gene TRBV7-2; D is possibly TRBD2 (5 bases). CDR3 length: 13 residues. V was clipped by 3 bases and J by 5 bases, with 9 bases between them. Germline V gene sequence: CDR1 SGHTA, CDR2 FQGNSA. Full variable domain (missing parts from reference TRBV7-2 and TRBJ2-3): GAGVSQSPSNKVTEKGKDVELRCDPISGHTALYWYRQSLGQGLEFLIYFQGNSAPDKSGLPSDRFSAERTGGSVSTLTIQRTQQEDSAVYLCASSFSGRDTQYFGPGTRLTVL.

CDR3 in DNA: TGTGCCAGCAGCCTGACTAGCGGGAGGGGAGATACGCAGTATTTT. Translating gives CASSLTSGRGDTQYF. This chain joins TRBV5-4 and TRBJ2-3, with 14 bases fitting TRBD2. V lost 4 bases to trimming and J lost 5 bases; unmatched junction nucleotides: 3. This CDR3 has 15 amino acids. Germline CDR1 reads SGHNT; CDR2 reads YYREEE (reference sequence).

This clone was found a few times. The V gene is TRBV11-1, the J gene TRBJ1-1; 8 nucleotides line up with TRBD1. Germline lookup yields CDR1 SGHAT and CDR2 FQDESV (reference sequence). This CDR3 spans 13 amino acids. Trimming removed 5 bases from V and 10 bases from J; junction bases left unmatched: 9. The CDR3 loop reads CASSPDRGGRAFF. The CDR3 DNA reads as TGTGCCAGCAGCCCCGACAGGGGCGGGAGAGCTTTCTTT.

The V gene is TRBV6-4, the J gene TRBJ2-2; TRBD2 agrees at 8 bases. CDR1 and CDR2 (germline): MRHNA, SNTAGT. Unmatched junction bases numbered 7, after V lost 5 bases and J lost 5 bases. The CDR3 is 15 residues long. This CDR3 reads CASSSGLAETGELFF. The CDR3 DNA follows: TGTGCCAGCAGTTCCGGACTAGCAGAAACCGGGGAGCTGTTTTTT.